The text below deals with one TCR beta chain. Its antigen remains undetermined. No much larger clonotype is one base removed from it; base qualities were not supplied. The data were obtained in a study of blood T cell repertoires in COVID-19 (dated by TCRdb to about 2020). For the study in its entirety: Samples covering the acute and convalescent phases of COVID-19 were provided by collaborators in the United States, Italy and Spain. The prospective study material was composed of cDNA or gDNA derived from T cells, B-cell-depleted T cells, or PBMCs. The dataset comprised deeply sampled blood TCRbeta repertoires from subjects exposed to, actively infected with, or recovered from COVID-19. The repertoires were made available in a free public database intended to serve as a resource for research on the immune response to SARS-CoV-2. The samples were drawn from the first 160 participants of the ongoing ImmuneRACE study and from more than 1,000 subjects provided by 6 global collaborators. Sample metadata almost always included a de-identified subject ID, COVID-19 status, age in years and sex. Where HLA class I and class II types were available, the types were taken from metadata supplied by the sample provider, not from assay-based typing.

As encoded in the germline V gene, CDR1 is SQVTM while CDR2 is ANQGSEA. From its cysteine to its phenylalanine, the CDR3 spans 12 amino acids. This entry keeps only the CDR3 DNA: 36 bases, framed from base 1. V is pruned by 7 bases and J by 6 bases, leaving 5 bases of the junction without a gene match. Whole blood was collected in K2EDTA tubes by collaborating institutions according to the institutions' own protocols. For TCRbeta analysis, collaborators shipped samples as frozen whole blood, isolated PBMCs, or DNA extracted from either of those sample types. Study-level results and caveats: The quantity of clinical and demographic metadata differed by source and by participant and was supplied without curation.

TCRbeta CDR3 regions were amplified from genomic DNA by means of the immunoSEQ Assay, a bias-controlled multiplex PCR. The paper's data handling went like this. Within the assay, amplification of reference gene primers was used to estimate how many nucleated cells each sample contained. To quantify the absolute abundance of each unique TCRbeta CDR3 rearrangement, sequence reads were collapsed and filtered. For each sample, productive Simpson clonality was calculated by taking the square root of Simpson's diversity index across productive rearrangements. Drawn from immuneACCESS, this table holds only the in-frame rearrangements with V and J called that TCRdb kept. Clones are partly lost; checked studies trace under half to an unresolved V gene and leave the rest unexplained. V and J calls plus clone size are reproduced from that table; the DNA served to infer D and trimming. The sample table records about 100,000 clones; around nine tenths of these occur just once. Less than 2% of the sample is taken by the ten largest.

The sequencing input was peripheral blood. This TCR was sampled from a man older than 75 with acute or convalescent COVID-19. The chain is made from TRBV29-1 and TRBJ1-4; 7 bases in the junction line up with TRBD1. For the CDR3, the sequence is CSAGTDDEKLFF. In nucleotides, the sequence is TGCAGCGCCGGGACAGACGATGAAAAACTGTTTTTT.